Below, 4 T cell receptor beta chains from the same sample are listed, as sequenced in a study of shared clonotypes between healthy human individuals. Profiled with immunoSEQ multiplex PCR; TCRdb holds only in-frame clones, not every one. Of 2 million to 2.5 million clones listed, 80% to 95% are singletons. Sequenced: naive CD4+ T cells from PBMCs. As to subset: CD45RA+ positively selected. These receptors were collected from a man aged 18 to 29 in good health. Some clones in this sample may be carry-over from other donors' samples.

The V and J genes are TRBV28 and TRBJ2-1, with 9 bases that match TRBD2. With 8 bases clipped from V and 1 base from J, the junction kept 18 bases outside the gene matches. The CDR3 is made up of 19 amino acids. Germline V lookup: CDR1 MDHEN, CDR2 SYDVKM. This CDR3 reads CASGLRGGRALGSYNEQFF. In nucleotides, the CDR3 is TGTGCCAGCGGCTTAAGGGGCGGGAGGGCCCTCGGGTCCTACAATGAGCAGTTCTTC.

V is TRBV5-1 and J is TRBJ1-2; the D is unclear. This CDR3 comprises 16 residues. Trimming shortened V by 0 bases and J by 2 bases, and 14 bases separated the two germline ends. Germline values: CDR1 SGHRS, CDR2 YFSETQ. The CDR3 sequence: CASSLVAGDINYGYTF. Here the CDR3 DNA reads TGCGCCAGCAGCTTGGTTGCAGGAGATATCAACTATGGCTACACCTTC. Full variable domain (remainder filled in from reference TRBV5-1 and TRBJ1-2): KAGVTQTPRYLIKTRGQQVTLSCSPISGHRSVSWYQQTPGQGLQFLFEYFSETQRNKGNFPGRFSGRQFSNSRSEMNVSTLELGDSALYLCASSLVAGDINYGYTFGSGTRLTVV.

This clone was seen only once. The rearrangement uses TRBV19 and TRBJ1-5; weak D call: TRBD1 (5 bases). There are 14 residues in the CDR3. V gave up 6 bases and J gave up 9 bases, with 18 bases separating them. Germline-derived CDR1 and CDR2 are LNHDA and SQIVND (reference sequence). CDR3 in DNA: TGTGCCAGTAGCCCCTCGGGGCGCCAGGGGCCCCAGCATTTT. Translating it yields CASSPSGRQGPQHF.

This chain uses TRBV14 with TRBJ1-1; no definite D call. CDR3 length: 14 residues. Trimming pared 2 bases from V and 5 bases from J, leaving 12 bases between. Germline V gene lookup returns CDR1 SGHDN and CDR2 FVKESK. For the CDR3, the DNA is TGTGCCAGCAGCCAATACACCCGGAAAACTGAAGCTTTCTTT. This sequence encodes CASSQYTRKTEAFF.